A selection of T cell receptor beta chains follows, all from one sample in a study of cytomegalovirus exposure and HLA in healthy donors. TCRdb's copy holds only in-frame clones and misses some; the assay was immunoSEQ multiplex PCR. The table includes about 190,000 clones, about 89% detected once. Sequencing was carried out using PBMCs. Receptor source: a man aged 25-40 years in good health and CMV-seronegative. Each CDR3 is given with its conserved first and last residue. The D gene is left open where the match is weak. The size of a clone is reported for some rows only, either as once, few or many, or as a class for expanded clones.

v_gene	j_gene	abundance	d_gene	CDR3aa	CDR3nt
TRBV7-4	TRBJ2-1	once	TRBD2	CASSFRGGPRSNEQFF	TGTGCCAGCAGCTTTAGGGGAGGGCCAAGGTCCAATGAGCAGTTCTTC
TRBV19	TRBJ1-2	NA	TRBD1	CASRPDRDRGSFNYGYTF	TGTGCCAGTAGACCGGACCGGGACAGGGGATCTTTTAACTATGGCTACACCTTC
TRBV4-3	TRBJ2-2	NA	TRBD2	CASSAGRVLAGELFF	TGCGCCAGCAGCGCGGGGAGGGTACTAGCCGGGGAGCTGTTTTTT
TRBV6-6	TRBJ1-5	NA	TRBD1	CASRSSQQGNQPQHF	TGTGCCAGCAGGTCTTCCCAACAGGGGAATCAGCCCCAGCATTTT
TRBV2	TRBJ1-5	NA	TRBD1	CASSWEGQGAGQPQHF	TGTGCCAGCAGTTGGGAAGGACAGGGGGCCGGTCAGCCCCAGCATTTT
TRBV9	TRBJ2-3	few	TRBD1	CASSGGQIGTDTQYF	TGTGCCAGCAGCGGGGGACAGATCGGCACAGATACGCAGTATTTT
TRBV13	TRBJ2-2	few	TRBD1	CASSSDGQATGELFF	TGTGCCAGCAGCTCGGACGGACAGGCGACCGGGGAGCTGTTTTTT
TRBV7-9	TRBJ1-4	NA	TRBD1	CASSPRQGASEKLFF	TGTGCCAGCAGCCCGAGACAGGGGGCAAGTGAAAAACTGTTTTTT
TRBV28	TRBJ1-2	NA	TRBD1	CASSPQGARGYGYTF	TGTGCCAGCAGTCCACAGGGGGCGCGCGGCTATGGCTACACCTTC
TRBV4-2	TRBJ2-3	NA	TRBD2	CASSHLTSGGTDTQYF	TGTGCCAGCAGCCACCTGACTAGCGGGGGCACAGATACGCAGTATTTT
TRBV18	TRBJ2-7	NA	TRBD2	CASSPGRESYEQYF	TGTGCCAGCTCACCAGGGAGGGAATCCTACGAGCAGTACTTC
TRBV28	TRBJ2-1	NA	TRBD1	CASSFPGTGLGEQFF	TGTGCCAGCAGTTTTCCCGGGACAGGGCTCGGTGAGCAGTTCTTC
TRBV6-4	TRBJ1-5	NA	NA	CASSEGAGSVQPQHF	TGTGCCAGCAGTGAAGGGGCAGGGTCGGTTCAGCCCCAGCATTTT
TRBV7-9	TRBJ2-5	NA	TRBD2	CASSSSSGGKKETQYF	TGTGCCAGCAGCTCCTCTAGCGGGGGGAAAAAGGAGACCCAGTACTTC
TRBV4-3	TRBJ2-2	NA	TRBD2	CASSQDKAGTNTGELFF	TGCGCCAGCAGCCAAGATAAAGCGGGAACGAACACCGGGGAGCTGTTTTTT
TRBV2	TRBJ2-1	few	NA	CASSPGTYNEQFF	TGTGCCAGCAGTCCGGGGACCTACAATGAGCAGTTCTTC
TRBV11-2	TRBJ2-7	once	TRBD1	CASSSPGTGIYEQYF	TGTGCCAGCAGCTCGCCCGGGACAGGGATCTACGAGCAGTACTTC
TRBV6-6	TRBJ2-1	NA	TRBD2	CASSYPSGAGDEQFF	TGTGCCAGCAGTTACCCTAGCGGGGCTGGGGATGAGCAGTTCTTC
TRBV19	TRBJ2-7	NA	TRBD2	CATEDSGRYEQYF	TGTGCCACCGAGGACAGCGGGAGATACGAGCAGTACTTC
TRBV6-1	TRBJ1-3	once	NA	CASSRTGNTIYF	TGTGCCAGCAGCAGAACTGGAAACACCATATATTTT
TRBV28	TRBJ1-2	once	TRBD1	CASTLLTGTANYGYTF	TGTGCCAGCACCCTATTGACCGGGACAGCCAACTATGGCTACACCTTC
TRBV15	TRBJ2-3	NA	TRBD2	CATMVAGEDTQYF	TGTGCCACCATGGTAGCGGGAGAGGATACGCAGTATTTT